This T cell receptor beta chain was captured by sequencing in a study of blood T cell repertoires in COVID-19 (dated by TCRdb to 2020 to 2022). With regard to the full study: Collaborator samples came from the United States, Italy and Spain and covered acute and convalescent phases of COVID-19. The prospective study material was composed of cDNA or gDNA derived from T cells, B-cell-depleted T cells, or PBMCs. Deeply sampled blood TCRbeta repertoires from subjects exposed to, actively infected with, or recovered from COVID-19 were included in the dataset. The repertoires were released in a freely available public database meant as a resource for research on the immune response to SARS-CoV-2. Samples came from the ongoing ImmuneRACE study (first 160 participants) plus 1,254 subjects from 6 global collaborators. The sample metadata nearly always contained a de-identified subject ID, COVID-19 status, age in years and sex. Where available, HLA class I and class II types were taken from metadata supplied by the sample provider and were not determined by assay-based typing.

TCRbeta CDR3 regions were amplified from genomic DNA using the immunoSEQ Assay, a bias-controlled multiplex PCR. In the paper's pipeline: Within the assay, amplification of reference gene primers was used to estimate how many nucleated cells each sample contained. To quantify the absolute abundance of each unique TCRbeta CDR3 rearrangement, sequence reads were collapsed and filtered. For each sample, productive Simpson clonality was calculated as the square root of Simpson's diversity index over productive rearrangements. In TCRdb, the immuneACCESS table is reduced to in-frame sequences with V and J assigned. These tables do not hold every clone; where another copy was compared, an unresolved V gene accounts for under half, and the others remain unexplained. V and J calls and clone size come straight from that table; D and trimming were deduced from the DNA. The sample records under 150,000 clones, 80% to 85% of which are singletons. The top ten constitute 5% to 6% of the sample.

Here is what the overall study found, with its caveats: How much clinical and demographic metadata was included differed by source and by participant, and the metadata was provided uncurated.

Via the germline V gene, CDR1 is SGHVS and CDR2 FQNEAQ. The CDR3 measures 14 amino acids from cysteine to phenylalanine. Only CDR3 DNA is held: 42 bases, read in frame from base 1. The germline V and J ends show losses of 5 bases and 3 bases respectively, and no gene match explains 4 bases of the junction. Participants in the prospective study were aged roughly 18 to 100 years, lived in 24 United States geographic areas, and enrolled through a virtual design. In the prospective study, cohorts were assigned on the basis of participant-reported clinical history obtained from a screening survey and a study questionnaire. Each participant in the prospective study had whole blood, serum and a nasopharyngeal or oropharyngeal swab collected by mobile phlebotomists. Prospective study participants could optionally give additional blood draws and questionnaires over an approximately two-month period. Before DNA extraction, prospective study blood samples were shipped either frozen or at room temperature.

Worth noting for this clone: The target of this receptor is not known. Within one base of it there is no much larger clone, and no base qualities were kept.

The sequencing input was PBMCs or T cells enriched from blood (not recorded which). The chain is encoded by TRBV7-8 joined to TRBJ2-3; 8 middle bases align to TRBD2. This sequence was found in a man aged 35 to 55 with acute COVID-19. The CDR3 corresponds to CASSLSGETDTQYF. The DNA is TGTGCCAGCAGCCTTAGCGGGGAAACAGATACGCAGTATTTT.